This T cell receptor beta chain emerged from a study of neurological immune-mediated disorders. The authors produced cDNA by 5'RACE using 10-nucleotide random UMIs. MiXCR was run by TCRdb on the 5' RACE reads, yielding one entry per CDR3 protein. The sample lists about 70,000 distinct CDR3 sequences, approximately 3.3% occurring once. The CDR3 is 17 residues long. Germline V gene lookup returns CDR1 MNHEY and CDR2 SVGAGI. Trimming cost V 0 bases and J 1 base, with 16 bases left between them. This clonotype was seen repeatedly, ten times or more. Antigen unknown. Findings and limits, study-wide: Phylogenetic analysis grouped 18 of 34 multiple sclerosis patients' repertoires together, suggesting a possible repertoire signature. The absence of any CDR3 amino acid sequence shared by expanded clones across subjects suggests that repertoires were private in all groups.

The sample comprised PBMCs. V is TRBV6-5 and J is TRBJ2-7; D not certain. The sequence was collected from a woman aged 45-65 years with multiple sclerosis. The CDR3 loop reads CASSYSIASNDSYEQYF. The CDR3 DNA follows: TGTGCCAGCAGTTACTCGATAGCCTCTAACGATTCCTACGAGCAGTACTTC.